The next 2 T cell receptor beta chains were all read from a single sample in a study of blood T cell repertoires in COVID-19. Here immunoSEQ multiplex PCR was the method, and the copy in TCRdb shows in-frame clones only, minus some. The sample lists hundreds of thousands of clones, over 80% occurring once. Material: peripheral blood. Source of these receptors: a middle-aged woman who had recovered from COVID-19.

This sequence joins TRBV5-4 and TRBJ2-2, with 9 bases that match TRBD2. Germline V CDR1 and CDR2: SGHNT, YYREEE (reference sequence). The CDR3 spans 17 residues. J was trimmed by 4 bases and V by 0 bases; bases with no gene match: 7. The CDR3 protein is CASSLAGGGAGTGELFF. CDR3 nucleotide sequence: TGTGCCAGCAGCTTGGCCGGCGGGGGGGCAGGCACCGGGGAGCTGTTTTTT.

The chain has TRBV27 and TRBJ2-7, with a tentative D call TRBD2 (5 bases). From germline, CDR1 is MNHEY and CDR2 SMNVEV (reference sequence). V lost 5 bases and J 7 bases, leaving 18 bases between the germline ends. This CDR3 has 14 residues. The CDR3 region has the DNA TGTGCCAGCAGTCCAGCGGTTCACGTGCGGGAGCAGTACTTC. This codes for CASSPAVHVREQYF.